This T cell receptor beta chain appears in the sequencing data of a study of molecular identifiers for immune sequencing clone quantification. TCRdb analysed the PCR reads with MiXCR anew, one entry per CDR3 protein. Here the sample spans some 650,000 distinct CDR3 sequences, 20% being singletons. Sorting recovered naive CD8 T cells on a CD8+CD4-CCR7+CD45RA+ profile. Germline CDR1 is SQVTM and CDR2 is ANQGSEA. The germline V and J ends were trimmed by 2 bases and 8 bases, with 6 bases remaining between them. The CDR3 is 11 amino acids. This clonotype was recorded at least ten times. Material for sequencing was naive CD8+ T cells from blood, with Jurkat cell RNA spiked in. Subset indicated: FACS-sorted CD8+CD4-CCR7+CD45RA+ naive T cells. The TCR was taken from a human donor in good health. Some libraries in this study had Jurkat cell RNA spiked in. The rearrangement uses TRBV29-1 and TRBJ2-2, with TRBD1 as a possible D gene (6 bases). The CDR3 DNA is TGCAGCGTTGAAAGGGGGGGGGAGCTGTTTTTT. Residues: CSVERGGELFF.